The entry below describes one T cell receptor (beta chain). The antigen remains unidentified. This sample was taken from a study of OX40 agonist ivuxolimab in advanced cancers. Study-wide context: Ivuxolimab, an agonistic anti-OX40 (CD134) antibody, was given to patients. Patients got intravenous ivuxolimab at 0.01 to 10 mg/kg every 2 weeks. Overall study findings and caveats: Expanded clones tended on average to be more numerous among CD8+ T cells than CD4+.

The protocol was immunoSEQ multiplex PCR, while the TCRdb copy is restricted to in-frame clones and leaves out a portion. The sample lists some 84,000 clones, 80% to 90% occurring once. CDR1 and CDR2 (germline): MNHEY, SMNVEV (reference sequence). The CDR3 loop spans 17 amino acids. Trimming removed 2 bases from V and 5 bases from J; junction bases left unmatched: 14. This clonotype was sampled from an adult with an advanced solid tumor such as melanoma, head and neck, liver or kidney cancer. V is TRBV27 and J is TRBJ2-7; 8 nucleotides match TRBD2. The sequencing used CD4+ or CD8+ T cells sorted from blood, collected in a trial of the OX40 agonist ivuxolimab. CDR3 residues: CASSLRGLTGGSHEQYF. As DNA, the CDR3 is TGTGCCAGCAGTTTAAGGGGCCTCACGGGAGGGTCCCACGAGCAGTACTTC.